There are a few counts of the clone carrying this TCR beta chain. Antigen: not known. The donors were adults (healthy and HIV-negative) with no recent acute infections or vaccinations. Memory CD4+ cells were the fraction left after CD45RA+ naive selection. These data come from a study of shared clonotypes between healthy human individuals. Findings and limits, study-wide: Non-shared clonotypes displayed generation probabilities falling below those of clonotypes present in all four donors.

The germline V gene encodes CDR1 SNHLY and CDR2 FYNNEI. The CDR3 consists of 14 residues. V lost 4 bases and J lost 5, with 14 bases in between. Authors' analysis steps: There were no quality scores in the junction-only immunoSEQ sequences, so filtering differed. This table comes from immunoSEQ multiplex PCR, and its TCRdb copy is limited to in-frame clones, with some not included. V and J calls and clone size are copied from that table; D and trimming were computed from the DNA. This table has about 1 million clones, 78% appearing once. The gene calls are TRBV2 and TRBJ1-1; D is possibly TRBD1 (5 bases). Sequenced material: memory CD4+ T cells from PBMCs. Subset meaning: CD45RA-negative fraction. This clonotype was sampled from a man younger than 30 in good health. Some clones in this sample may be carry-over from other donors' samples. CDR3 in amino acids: CASSAQAGGTEAFF. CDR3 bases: TGTGCCAGCAGTGCACAGGCGGGAGGAACTGAAGCTTTCTTT.